Listed below are T cell receptor beta chains from one sample, sequenced in a study of OX40 agonist ivuxolimab in advanced cancers. Libraries were prepared by immunoSEQ multiplex PCR; TCRdb keeps only in-frame clonotypes and omits some of them. Here the sample spans about 42,000 clones, approximately 80% being singletons. This sample comprised CD4+ or CD8+ T cells sorted from blood, obtained in a trial of the OX40 agonist ivuxolimab. The receptors were gathered from an adult with an advanced solid tumor such as melanoma, head and neck, liver or kidney cancer. The CDR3 runs from the conserved cysteine through the conserved F or W. The order of the fields is CDR3 DNA, CDR3 protein, CDR3 length, J gene, clone size, D gene, V gene. The D gene is left open where the match is weak. Clone size is shown for a subset of rows, as once, few, many or a class of expanded clone.

cdr3_nt: TGTGCCAGCAATCCCCCCGGGGGCTATAGCAATCAGCCCCAGCATTTT; cdr3_aa: CASNPPGGYSNQPQHF; cdr3_length: 16; j_call: TRBJ1-5; clone_size: NA; d_call: NA; v_call: TRBV28
cdr3_nt: TGTGCCAGCAGTTACGGGGGGGCTAGCACAGATACGCAGTATTTT; cdr3_aa: CASSYGGASTDTQYF; cdr3_length: 15; j_call: TRBJ2-3; clone_size: NA; d_call: NA; v_call: TRBV6-5
cdr3_nt: TGCGCCAGCAGCCCACAAAGGTACGAAACGAACACTGAAGCTTTCTTT; cdr3_aa: CASSPQRYETNTEAFF; cdr3_length: 16; j_call: TRBJ1-1; clone_size: few; d_call: NA; v_call: TRBV4-3
cdr3_nt: TGTGCCAGCACCAAGGGGCCGGGGTACGAGCAGTACTTC; cdr3_aa: CASTKGPGYEQYF; cdr3_length: 13; j_call: TRBJ2-7; clone_size: NA; d_call: NA; v_call: TRBV27
cdr3_nt: TGTGCCAGCAGTATCATACAGACTCCTACCTACGAGCAGTACTTC; cdr3_aa: CASSIIQTPTYEQYF; cdr3_length: 15; j_call: TRBJ2-7; clone_size: NA; d_call: NA; v_call: TRBV27
cdr3_nt: TGTGCCAGCAGCCGACTAGCGGCCCCCGGAGACAGCGAGCAGTACTTC; cdr3_aa: CASSRLAAPGDSEQYF; cdr3_length: 16; j_call: TRBJ2-7; clone_size: NA; d_call: TRBD2; v_call: TRBV7-9
cdr3_nt: TGTGCCAGCAGCAAGAGAGAGGCCCTCCCAACCTACGAGCAGTACTTC; cdr3_aa: CASSKREALPTYEQYF; cdr3_length: 16; j_call: TRBJ2-7; clone_size: NA; d_call: NA; v_call: TRBV21-1
cdr3_nt: TGTGCCAGCAGCCCGAGCGGGACAGGGCTTTATGGCTACACCTTC; cdr3_aa: CASSPSGTGLYGYTF; cdr3_length: 15; j_call: TRBJ1-2; clone_size: NA; d_call: TRBD1; v_call: TRBV7-2
cdr3_nt: TGTGCCAGCAGCTCCGCGCCAGGGAACATTCAGTACTTC; cdr3_aa: CASSSAPGNIQYF; cdr3_length: 13; j_call: TRBJ2-4; clone_size: NA; d_call: NA; v_call: TRBV7-6
cdr3_nt: TGCGCCAGCAGCTTGGGTAGCATTAACTATGGCTACACCTTC; cdr3_aa: CASSLGSINYGYTF; cdr3_length: 14; j_call: TRBJ1-2; clone_size: NA; d_call: NA; v_call: TRBV5-1
cdr3_nt: TGTGCCAGCAGTACGGGACAATTCTATGGCTACACCTTC; cdr3_aa: CASSTGQFYGYTF; cdr3_length: 13; j_call: TRBJ1-2; clone_size: NA; d_call: NA; v_call: TRBV6-5
cdr3_nt: TGCAGCGTTGTTGGGATGAACACTGAAGCTTTCTTT; cdr3_aa: CSVVGMNTEAFF; cdr3_length: 12; j_call: TRBJ1-1; clone_size: NA; d_call: NA; v_call: TRBV29-1
cdr3_nt: TGTGCCAGTAGTCTCGGACACCTTAGCAATCAGCCCCAGCATTTT; cdr3_aa: CASSLGHLSNQPQHF; cdr3_length: 15; j_call: TRBJ1-5; clone_size: NA; d_call: NA; v_call: TRBV19
cdr3_nt: TGTGCCAGCAGCGATGCGGGACAATTCTACAATGAGCAGTTCTTC; cdr3_aa: CASSDAGQFYNEQFF; cdr3_length: 15; j_call: TRBJ2-1; clone_size: NA; d_call: NA; v_call: TRBV7-9
cdr3_nt: TGTGCCAGCAGTGCGGGACAGGGGAACACTGAAGCTTTCTTT; cdr3_aa: CASSAGQGNTEAFF; cdr3_length: 14; j_call: TRBJ1-1; clone_size: NA; d_call: TRBD1; v_call: TRBV25-1
cdr3_nt: TGTGCCAGCAGCTCCGGGACAGGGGACTACAATGAGCAGTTCTTC; cdr3_aa: CASSSGTGDYNEQFF; cdr3_length: 15; j_call: TRBJ2-1; clone_size: NA; d_call: TRBD1; v_call: TRBV6-5
cdr3_nt: TGTGCCAGCAGCCGGGACGCCCTCACTGAGCAGTTCTTC; cdr3_aa: CASSRDALTEQFF; cdr3_length: 13; j_call: TRBJ2-1; clone_size: NA; d_call: NA; v_call: TRBV2